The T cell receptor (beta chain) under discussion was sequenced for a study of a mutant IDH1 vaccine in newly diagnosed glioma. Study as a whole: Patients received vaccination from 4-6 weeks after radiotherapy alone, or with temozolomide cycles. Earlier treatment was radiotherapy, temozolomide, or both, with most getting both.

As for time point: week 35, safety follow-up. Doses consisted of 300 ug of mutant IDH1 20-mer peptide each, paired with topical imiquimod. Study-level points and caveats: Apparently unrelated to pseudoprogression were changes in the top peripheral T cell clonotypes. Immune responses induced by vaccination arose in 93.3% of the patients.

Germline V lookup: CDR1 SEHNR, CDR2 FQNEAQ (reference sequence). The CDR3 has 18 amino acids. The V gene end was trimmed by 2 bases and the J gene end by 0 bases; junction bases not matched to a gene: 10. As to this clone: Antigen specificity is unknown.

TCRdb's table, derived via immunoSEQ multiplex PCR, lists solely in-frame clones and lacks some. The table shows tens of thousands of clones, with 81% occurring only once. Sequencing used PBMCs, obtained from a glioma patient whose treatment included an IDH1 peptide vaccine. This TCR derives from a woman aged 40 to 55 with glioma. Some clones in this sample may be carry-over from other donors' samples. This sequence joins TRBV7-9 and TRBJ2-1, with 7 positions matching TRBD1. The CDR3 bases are TGTGCCAGCAGCTTATTAGGGGGCGACTGGAGCTCCTACAATGAGCAGTTCTTC. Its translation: CASSLLGGDWSSYNEQFF.